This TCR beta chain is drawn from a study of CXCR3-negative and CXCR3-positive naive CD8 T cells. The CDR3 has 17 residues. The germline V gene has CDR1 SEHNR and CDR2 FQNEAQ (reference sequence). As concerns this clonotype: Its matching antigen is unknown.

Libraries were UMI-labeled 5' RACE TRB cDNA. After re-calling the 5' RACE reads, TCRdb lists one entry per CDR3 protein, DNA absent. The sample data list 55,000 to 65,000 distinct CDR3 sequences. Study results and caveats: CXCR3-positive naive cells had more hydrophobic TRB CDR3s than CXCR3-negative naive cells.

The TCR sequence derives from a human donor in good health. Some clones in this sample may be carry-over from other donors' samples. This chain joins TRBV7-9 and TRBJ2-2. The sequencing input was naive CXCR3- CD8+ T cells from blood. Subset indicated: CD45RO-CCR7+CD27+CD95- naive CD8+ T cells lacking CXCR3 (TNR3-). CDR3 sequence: CASSLPVRSANTGELFF.